Here is one T cell receptor (beta chain) with its context. The source of the sample is a study of control samples from healthy donors and cancer patients. Germline V gene lookup returns CDR1 SGHTA and CDR2 FQGNSA. Trimming stripped 7 bases from V and 7 bases from J, with 17 bases between. The CDR3 contains 14 residues. Using immunoSEQ multiplex PCR, the repertoire was profiled, and TCRdb retains in-frame clones only, with some absent. This sample has 200,000 or so clones; roughly nine tenths occur once, and the top ten carry 1.8%. This TCR was recovered from a man between 25 and 39 years old in good health. This chain joins TRBV7-2 and TRBJ2-1; D is unresolved. The sample comprised blood. CDR3 in DNA: TGTGCCAGCAACTGGGCGGAGCTTTATAATGAGCAGTTCTTC. Its translation is CASNWAELYNEQFF.